This paragraph reports one TCR beta chain. Its matching antigen is unknown. Tagging with unique molecular identifiers was applied to individual cDNA molecules. MiXCR, run by TCRdb on the 5' RACE reads, gives a single entry per CDR3 protein. The sample carries 57,000 or so distinct CDR3 sequences, 10% to 15% recorded once. These data originate in a study of early T cells in non-severe SARS-CoV-2 infection. Overall study context: RNA in bulk from unsorted whole blood was sequenced, and chains were unpaired.

Study-wide results and caveats: VDJdb matching skewed toward anti-spike CD8 responses, missing private and CD4 specificities.

The CDR3 is 15 residues long. Germline V gene lookup returns CDR1 LNHDA and CDR2 SQIVND (reference sequence). Losses at the gene ends were 3 bases for V and 6 bases for J; bases not matched to a gene: 3. The V gene is TRBV19, the J gene TRBJ2-1, with 12 positions matching TRBD1. The receptor comes from an adult who was a healthcare worker with PCR-confirmed SARS-CoV-2 infection or an uninfected control (not recorded which). Sequenced input: whole blood. CDR3 nucleotide sequence: TGTGCCAGTAGTATCCGGGACAGGGGGCCCAATGAGCAGTTCTTC. It yields the protein CASSIRDRGPNEQFF.